These 16 T cell receptor beta chains originate from one sample sequenced in a study of blood T cell repertoires in COVID-19. Using immunoSEQ multiplex PCR, the repertoire was profiled, and TCRdb retains in-frame clones only, with some absent. The repertoire holds about 180,000 clones, with roughly 84% as singletons. Sequencing was performed on peripheral blood. The receptor set was obtained from a woman at least 80 years old with active or convalescent COVID-19.

This rearrangement joins TRBV3-1 (or the pseudogene TRBV3-2) to TRBJ1-4; D uncertain. Germline V gene sequence: CDR1 LGHDT, CDR2 YNNKEL (reference sequence). The length of the CDR3 is 15 residues. The germline V and J ends were trimmed by 4 bases and 7 bases, with 16 bases remaining between them. Here the CDR3 DNA reads TGTGCCAGCAGCCCCGCAAGCGGGAGAGGTGAAAAACTGTTTTTT. Its protein is CASSPASGRGEKLFF.

The V gene is TRBV27, the J gene TRBJ1-5; 11 bases fit TRBD1. Losses at the gene ends were 0 bases for V and 3 bases for J; bases not matched to a gene: 4. Per the germline V gene, CDR1 is MNHEY and CDR2 is SMNVEV (reference sequence). The CDR3 runs 17 residues. DNA of the CDR3: TGTGCCAGCAGTTTATCGTGGACAGGGGGCATCAATCAGCCCCAGCATTTT. It yields the protein CASSLSWTGGINQPQHF.

The chain joins TRBV4-1 to TRBJ2-7, with TRBD1 matching over 7 bases. The CDR3 length is 18 residues. Germline assignment: CDR1 MGHRA and CDR2 YSYEKL. V shed 3 bases, J shed 3 bases, and the junction held 17 bases outside the gene matches. The CDR3 region has the DNA TGCGCCAGCAGCCACGAAGAAAGGATGGACAGGCCCTTCTACGAGCAGTACTTC. It yields the protein CASSHEERMDRPFYEQYF.

The chain recombines TRBV7-2 with TRBJ2-1, with 7 bases fitting TRBD2. Germline V gene lookup returns CDR1 SGHTA and CDR2 FQGNSA. J lost 0 bases, V lost 6 bases, and 5 bases had no gene match. The CDR3 runs 15 residues. CDR3 sequence (DNA): TGTGCCAGCAGTTTCAGCGGGACCTCCTACAATGAGCAGTTCTTC. Its translation: CASSFSGTSYNEQFF.

The chain has TRBV28 and TRBJ2-1, with a weak D call TRBD2 (5 bases). Germline V gene data show CDR1 as MDHEN and CDR2 as SYDVKM. Trimming took off 6 bases at V and 13 bases at J, with 16 bases between the two ends. The CDR3 covers 12 residues. The CDR3 sequence: CASREIPGSQFF. As DNA, the CDR3 is TGTGCCAGCAGAGAAATTCCGGGATCTCAGTTCTTC.

The genes are TRBV18 and TRBJ1-4; D is unclear. The CDR3 sequence is 14 residues long. V lost 0 bases and J 7 bases, leaving 9 bases between the germline ends. Germline lookup yields CDR1 KGHSH and CDR2 LQKENI. This CDR3 reads CASSPPGRFEKLFF. DNA for the CDR3: TGTGCCAGCTCACCACCTGGCAGGTTTGAAAAACTGTTTTTT.

The V and J genes are TRBV19 and TRBJ2-2; D ambiguous. The CDR3 is 15 amino acids. Trimming left V 8 bases short and J 1 base short, with 14 bases between. Germline loops: CDR1 LNHDA, CDR2 SQIVND (reference sequence). The CDR3 DNA sequence: TGTGCCAGTCAACTTTTTCCAGGGAACACCGGGGAGCTGTTTTTT. Translating it yields CASQLFPGNTGELFF.

This clone turned up a few times. This sequence joins TRBV6-5 and TRBJ1-2; 8 bases fit TRBD1. The CDR3 consists of 14 residues. Trimming removed 10 bases from V and 1 base from J; junction bases left unmatched: 8. CDR1 MNHEY and CDR2 SVGAGI come from the germline V gene. The CDR3 sequence is CATQYGQGNYGYTF. In DNA form, the CDR3 reads TGTGCCACCCAATACGGACAGGGTAACTATGGCTACACCTTC.

The V and J genes are TRBV11-2 and TRBJ2-7; D is perhaps TRBD2 (5 bases). The ends were cut back, 0 bases at V and 0 bases at J, with 9 bases in the middle. The germline CDR1 and CDR2 sequences are SGHAT and FQNNGV. CDR3 length equals 15 residues. CDR3 coding DNA: TGTGCCAGCAGCTTAGAAGGAGGCTTCTCCTACGAGCAGTACTTC. Translation: CASSLEGGFSYEQYF.

The rearrangement uses TRBV20-1 and TRBJ2-1, with 7 bases matching TRBD2. The CDR3 length is 11 residues. Germline V gene lookup returns CDR1 DFQATT and CDR2 SNEGSKA (reference sequence). The junction had 8 bases not matched to a gene; V was cut back by 6 bases and J by 12 bases. For the CDR3, the DNA is TGCAGTGCAACGAGCGGGATAAGGCAGTTCTTC. This translates into CSATSGIRQFF.

The CDR3 region is CASSESAPNYGYTF. Here the CDR3 DNA reads TGCGCCAGCAGTGAGTCGGCACCTAACTATGGCTACACCTTC. V usage is TRBV10-2 and J usage is TRBJ1-2, with no clear D. The germline gives CDR1 WSHSY, CDR2 SAAADI. This CDR3 is 14 amino acids long. V was shortened by 0 bases and J by 0 bases, with 5 bases between the two germline ends.

This chain joins TRBV9 and TRBJ2-3; possibly TRBD1 for D (5 bases). V lost 0 bases and J 0 bases, leaving 5 bases between the germline ends. The V gene's germline CDR1 is SGDLS and CDR2 YYNGEE. The length of the CDR3 is 14 residues. The CDR3 here is CASSVGQSTDTQYF. CDR3 in DNA: TGTGCCAGCAGCGTAGGACAGAGCACAGATACGCAGTATTTT.

DNA for the CDR3: TGTGCCAGCAGCCGCTCGAGCGGGAGAGTTCTGTACAATGAGCAGTTCTTC. Amino acid sequence: CASSRSSGRVLYNEQFF. This chain joins TRBV2 and TRBJ2-1, with 8 bases identical to TRBD2. The CDR3 runs 17 residues. Trimming took 6 bases from V and 4 from J; bases not matched to a gene: 14. Germline CDR1 and CDR2: SNHLY and FYNNEI.

This rearrangement joins TRBV5-1 to TRBJ2-5; 8 bases fit TRBD1. Germline CDR1 reads SGHRS; CDR2 reads YFSETQ. Trimming removed 0 bases from V and 7 bases from J; junction bases left unmatched: 8. This CDR3 spans 15 amino acids. CDR3 nucleotide sequence: TGCGCCAGCAGCTTGGGGGACAGGACCCCCGGGACCCAGTACTTC. It specifies CASSLGDRTPGTQYF.

Written as DNA, the CDR3 is TGTGCCAGCTCACCACCGAAGGCGTCGCAGGGGGACACCGGGGAGCTGTTTTTT. This codes for CASSPPKASQGDTGELFF. The chain is built from TRBV18 and TRBJ2-2, with TRBD1 matching 7 bases. This CDR3 has 18 residues. V trimming: 0 bases; J trimming: 3 bases; junction bases outside the gene matches: 10. CDR1 KGHSH and CDR2 LQKENI come from the germline V gene.

This clone came up a few times. Written as DNA, the CDR3 is TGCGCCAGCAGCGAGACAGGGTTTAATCAGCCCCAGCATTTT. It yields the protein CASSETGFNQPQHF. The rearrangement joins TRBV5-1 to TRBJ1-5, with TRBD1 identical over 7 bases. This CDR3 contains 14 residues. Per the germline V gene, CDR1 is SGHRS and CDR2 is YFSETQ. Losses at the gene ends were 4 bases for V and 4 bases for J; bases not matched to a gene: 5.